This paragraph covers one T cell receptor beta chain sequence. This sample was included in a study of PD-1 blockade in classical Hodgkin lymphoma. Each patient's relapse followed autologous stem cell transplantation, and brentuximab vedotin exposure varied. The method was immunoSEQ multiplex PCR; TCRdb's version includes in-frame clones alone and lacks a portion of them. The sample contains some 96,000 clones, 75% to 90% of which appear only once. The V gene's germline CDR1 is MNHEY and CDR2 SMNVEV (reference sequence). CDR3 length: 15 amino acids. The germline V and J ends were trimmed by 2 bases and 4 bases, with 14 bases remaining between them.

The input for sequencing was peripheral blood mononuclear cells (PBMCs), taken at baseline. The rearrangement joins TRBV27 to TRBJ1-2, with D unresolved. The sequence came from a human donor with classical Hodgkin lymphoma. For the CDR3, the DNA is TGTGCCAGCAGTTTAGAGCGCTCCCGGCTCTATGGCTACACCTTC. It specifies CASSLERSRLYGYTF.